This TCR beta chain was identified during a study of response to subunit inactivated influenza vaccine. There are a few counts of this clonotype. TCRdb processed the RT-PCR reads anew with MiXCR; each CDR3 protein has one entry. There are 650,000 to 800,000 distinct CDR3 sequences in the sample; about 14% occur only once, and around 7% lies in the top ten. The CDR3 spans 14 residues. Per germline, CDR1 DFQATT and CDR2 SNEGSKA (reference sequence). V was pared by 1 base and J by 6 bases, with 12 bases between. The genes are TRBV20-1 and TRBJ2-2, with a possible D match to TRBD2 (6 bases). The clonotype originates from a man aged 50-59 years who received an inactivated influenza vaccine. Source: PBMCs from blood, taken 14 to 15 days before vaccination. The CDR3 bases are TGCAGTGCTAGAGTGGGGGGAATGGCCGGGGAGCTGTTTTTT. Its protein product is CSARVGGMAGELFF.